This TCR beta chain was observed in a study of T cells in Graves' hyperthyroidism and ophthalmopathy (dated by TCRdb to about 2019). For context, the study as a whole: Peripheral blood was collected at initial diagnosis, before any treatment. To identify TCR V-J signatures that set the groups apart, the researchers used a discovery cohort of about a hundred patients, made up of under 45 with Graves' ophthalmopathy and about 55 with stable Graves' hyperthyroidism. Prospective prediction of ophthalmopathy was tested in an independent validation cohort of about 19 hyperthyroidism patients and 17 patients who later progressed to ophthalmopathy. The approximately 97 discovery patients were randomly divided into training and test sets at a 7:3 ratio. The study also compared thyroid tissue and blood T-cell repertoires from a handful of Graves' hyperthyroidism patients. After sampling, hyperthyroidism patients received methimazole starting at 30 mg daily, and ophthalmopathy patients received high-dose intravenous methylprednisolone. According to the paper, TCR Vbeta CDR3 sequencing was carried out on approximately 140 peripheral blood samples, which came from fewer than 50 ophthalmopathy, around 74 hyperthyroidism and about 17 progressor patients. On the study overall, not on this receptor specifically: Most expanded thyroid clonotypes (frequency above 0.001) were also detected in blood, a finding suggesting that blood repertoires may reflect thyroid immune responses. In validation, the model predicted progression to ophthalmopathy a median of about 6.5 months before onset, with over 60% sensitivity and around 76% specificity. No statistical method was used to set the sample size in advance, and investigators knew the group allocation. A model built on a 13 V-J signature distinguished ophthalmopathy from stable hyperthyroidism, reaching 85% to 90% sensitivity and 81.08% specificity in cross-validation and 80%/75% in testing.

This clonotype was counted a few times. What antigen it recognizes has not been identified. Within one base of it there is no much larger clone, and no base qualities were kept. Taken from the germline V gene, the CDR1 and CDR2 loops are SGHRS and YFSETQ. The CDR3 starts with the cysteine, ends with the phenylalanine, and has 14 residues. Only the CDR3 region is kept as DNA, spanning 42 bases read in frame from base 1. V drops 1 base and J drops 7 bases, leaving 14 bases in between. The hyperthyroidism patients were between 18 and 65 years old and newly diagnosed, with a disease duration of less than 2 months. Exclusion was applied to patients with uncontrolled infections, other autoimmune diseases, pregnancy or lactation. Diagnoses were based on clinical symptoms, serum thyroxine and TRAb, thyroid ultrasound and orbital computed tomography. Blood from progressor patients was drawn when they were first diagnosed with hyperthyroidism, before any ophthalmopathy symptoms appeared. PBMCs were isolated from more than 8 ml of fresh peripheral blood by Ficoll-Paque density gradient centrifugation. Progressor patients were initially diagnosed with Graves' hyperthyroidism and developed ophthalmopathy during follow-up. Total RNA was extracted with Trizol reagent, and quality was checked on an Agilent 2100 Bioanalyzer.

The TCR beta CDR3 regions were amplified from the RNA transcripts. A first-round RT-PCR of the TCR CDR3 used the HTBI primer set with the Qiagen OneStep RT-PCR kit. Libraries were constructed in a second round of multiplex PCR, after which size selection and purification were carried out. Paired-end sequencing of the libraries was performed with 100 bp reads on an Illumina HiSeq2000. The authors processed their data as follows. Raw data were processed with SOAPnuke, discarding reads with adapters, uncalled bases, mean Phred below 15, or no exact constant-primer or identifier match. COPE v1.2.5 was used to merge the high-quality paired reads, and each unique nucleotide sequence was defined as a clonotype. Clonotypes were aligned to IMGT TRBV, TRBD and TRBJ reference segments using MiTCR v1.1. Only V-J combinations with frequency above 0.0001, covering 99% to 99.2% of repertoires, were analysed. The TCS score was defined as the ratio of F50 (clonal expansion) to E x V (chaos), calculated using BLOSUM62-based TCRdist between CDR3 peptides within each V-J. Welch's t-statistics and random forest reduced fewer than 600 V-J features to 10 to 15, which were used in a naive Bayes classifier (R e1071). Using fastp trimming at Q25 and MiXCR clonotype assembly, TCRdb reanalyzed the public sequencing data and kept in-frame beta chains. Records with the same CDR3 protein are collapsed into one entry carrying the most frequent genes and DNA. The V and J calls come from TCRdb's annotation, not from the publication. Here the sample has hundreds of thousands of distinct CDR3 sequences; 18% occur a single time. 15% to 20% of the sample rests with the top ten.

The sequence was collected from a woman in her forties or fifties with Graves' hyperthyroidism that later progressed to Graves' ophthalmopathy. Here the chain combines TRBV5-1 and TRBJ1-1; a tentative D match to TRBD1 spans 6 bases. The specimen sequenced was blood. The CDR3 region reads CASSLIGARGEAFF. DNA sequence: TGCGCCAGCAGCTTGATAGGGGCCAGGGGTGAAGCTTTCTTT.